The rows below give T cell receptor beta chains drawn from one sample of a study of metastatic and nonmetastatic thyroid tumors. From the PCR reads, TCRdb re-called clones with MiXCR. This table holds about 43,000 clones, 3% to 3.5% found once. Sequenced: blood. These receptors were taken from a female donor with papillary thyroid cancer or a benign thyroid nodule (not recorded which). Some clones in this sample may be carry-over from other donors' samples. The CDR3 runs from the conserved cysteine through the conserved F or W. A D gene is named only where the DNA matches it firmly. A row's size may be missing; if present it is once, few, many or a size class.

D: .
J: TRBJ2-3
V: TRBV20-1
size: many
CDR3: CSAQAGSGSTDTQYF
DNA: TGCAGCGCTCAGGCGGGCAGCGGATCCACAGATACGCAGTATTTT

D: .
J: TRBJ1-1
V: TRBV6-5
size: few
CDR3: CASSYPGRMNTEAFF
DNA: TGTGCCAGCAGTTACCCCGGACGCATGAACACTGAAGCTTTCTTT

D: TRBD1
J: TRBJ2-1
V: TRBV6-4
size: few
CDR3: CASSDSGQGSYNEQFF
DNA: TGTGCCAGCAGTGACTCTGGACAGGGGTCCTACAATGAGCAGTTCTTC

D: .
J: TRBJ1-5
V: TRBV6-9
size: .
CDR3: CASSIDSWGNQPQHF
DNA: TGTGCCAGCAGTATCGACAGTTGGGGCAATCAGCCCCAGCATTTT

D: .
J: TRBJ1-2
V: TRBV28
size: .
CDR3: CASRQYGYTF
DNA: TGTGCCAGCAGACAGTATGGCTACACCTTC

D: TRBD1
J: TRBJ2-2
V: TRBV24-1
size: medium-sized
CDR3: CATRTGTDTGELFF
DNA: TGTGCCACCAGAACCGGGACAGACACCGGGGAGCTGTTTTTT

D: .
J: TRBJ2-7
V: TRBV4-1
size: many
CDR3: CASSQVSGMSEQYF
DNA: TGCGCCAGCAGCCAAGTGTCAGGGATGAGCGAGCAGTACTTC

D: .
J: TRBJ1-1
V: TRBV3-1
size: many
CDR3: CASSQVGGSEAFF
DNA: TGTGCCAGCAGCCAAGTGGGAGGGTCTGAAGCTTTCTTT

D: TRBD2
J: TRBJ2-5
V: TRBV19
size: .
CDR3: CASSRLAGKETQYF
DNA: TGTGCCAGTAGCCGTCTAGCGGGGAAAGAGACCCAGTACTTC

D: .
J: TRBJ2-1
V: TRBV5-4
size: many
CDR3: CASSSLFTRDNEQFF
DNA: TGTGCCAGCAGCTCCCTGTTCACTAGGGACAATGAGCAGTTCTTC

D: TRBD1
J: TRBJ1-2
V: TRBV5-1
size: .
CDR3: CASSLTPGGAMYGYTF
DNA: TGCGCCAGCAGCTTGACTCCAGGGGGTGCTATGTATGGCTACACCTTC

D: TRBD2
J: TRBJ2-3
V: TRBV20-1
size: .
CDR3: CSARGASGCTGTQYF
DNA: TGCAGTGCTAGAGGCGCTAGCGGGTGTACAGGTACGCAGTATTTT

D: .
J: TRBJ1-1
V: TRBV18
size: many
CDR3: CASSLDLGQSEAFF
DNA: TGTGCCAGCTCACTCGACCTCGGACAGTCTGAAGCTTTCTTT

D: .
J: TRBJ2-2
V: TRBV12-3/TRBV12-4
size: .
CDR3: CASSEAGPTNTRELFF
DNA: TGTGCCAGCAGTGAGGCAGGACCTACGAACACCAGGGAGCTGTTTTTT

D: TRBD2
J: TRBJ2-7
V: TRBV7-9
size: many
CDR3: CASSPLAGGPGEQYF
DNA: TGTGCCAGCAGCCCCCTAGCGGGAGGGCCGGGAGAGCAGTACTTC

D: .
J: TRBJ1-4
V: TRBV10-3
size: many
CDR3: CAISEGGAGEKLFF
DNA: TGTGCCATCAGTGAGGGGGGGGCAGGTGAAAAACTGTTTTTT

D: .
J: TRBJ2-3
V: TRBV28
size: .
CDR3: CASSFSGTDTQYF
DNA: TGTGCCAGCAGCTTCTCTGGCACAGATACGCAGTATTTT

D: TRBD1
J: TRBJ1-3
V: TRBV5-1
size: many
CDR3: CASSLGTASGNTIYF
DNA: TGCGCCAGCAGCTTAGGGACAGCCTCTGGAAACACCATATATTTT

D: .
J: TRBJ2-3
V: TRBV5-1
size: many
CDR3: CASSPVGGLDTQYF
DNA: TGCGCCAGCAGCCCCGTTGGGGGGTTGGATACGCAGTATTTT

D: .
J: TRBJ1-3
V: TRBV2
size: many
CDR3: CASSGTFGNTIYF
DNA: TGTGCCAGCAGTGGGACCTTTGGAAACACCATATATTTT

D: .
J: TRBJ2-1
V: TRBV2
size: many
CDR3: CASSDTSYGNEQFF
DNA: TGTGCCAGCAGTGATACTTCCTATGGTAATGAGCAGTTCTTC

D: .
J: TRBJ2-5
V: TRBV20-1
size: many
CDR3: CSARGLGETQYF
DNA: TGCAGTGCTAGAGGTCTCGGAGAGACCCAGTACTTC

D: .
J: TRBJ1-6
V: TRBV20-1
size: few
CDR3: CSASKVMENSPLHF
DNA: TGCAGTGCTAGTAAGGTCATGGAAAATTCACCCCTCCACTTT

D: .
J: TRBJ1-1
V: TRBV6-1
size: .
CDR3: CASRPPTWANTEAFF
DNA: TGTGCCAGCAGACCCCCGACATGGGCGAACACTGAAGCTTTCTTT